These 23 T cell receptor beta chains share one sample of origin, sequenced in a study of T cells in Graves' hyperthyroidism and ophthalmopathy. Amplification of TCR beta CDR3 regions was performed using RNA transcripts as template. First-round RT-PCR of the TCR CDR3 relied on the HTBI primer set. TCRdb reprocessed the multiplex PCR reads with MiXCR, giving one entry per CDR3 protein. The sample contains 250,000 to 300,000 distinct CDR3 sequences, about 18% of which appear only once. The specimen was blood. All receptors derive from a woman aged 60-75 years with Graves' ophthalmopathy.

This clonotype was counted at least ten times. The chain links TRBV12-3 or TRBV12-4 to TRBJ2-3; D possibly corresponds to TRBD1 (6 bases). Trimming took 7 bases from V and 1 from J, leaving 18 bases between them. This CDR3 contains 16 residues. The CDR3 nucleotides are TGTGCCAGCATCGCCGCCCCAGGGGCGGGCACAGATACGCAGTATTTT. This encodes CASIAAPGAGTDTQYF.

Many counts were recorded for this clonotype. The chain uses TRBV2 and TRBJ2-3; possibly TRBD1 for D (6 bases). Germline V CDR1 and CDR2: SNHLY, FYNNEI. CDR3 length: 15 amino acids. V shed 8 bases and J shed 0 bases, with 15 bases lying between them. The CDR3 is CASDVDSLSTDTQYF. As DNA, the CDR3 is TGTGCCAGCGACGTGGACAGTCTAAGCACAGATACGCAGTATTTT.

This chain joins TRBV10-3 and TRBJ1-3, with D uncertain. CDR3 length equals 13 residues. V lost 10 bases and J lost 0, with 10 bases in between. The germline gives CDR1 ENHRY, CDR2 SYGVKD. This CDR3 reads CATNEFSGNTIYF. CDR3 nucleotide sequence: TGTGCCACCAACGAATTCTCTGGAAACACCATATATTTT.

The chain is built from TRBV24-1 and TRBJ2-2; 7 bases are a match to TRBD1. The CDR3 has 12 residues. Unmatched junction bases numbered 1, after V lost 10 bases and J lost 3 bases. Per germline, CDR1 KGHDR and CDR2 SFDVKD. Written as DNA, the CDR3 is TGTGCCACAGGGACAGACACCGGGGAGCTGTTTTTT. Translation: CATGTDTGELFF.

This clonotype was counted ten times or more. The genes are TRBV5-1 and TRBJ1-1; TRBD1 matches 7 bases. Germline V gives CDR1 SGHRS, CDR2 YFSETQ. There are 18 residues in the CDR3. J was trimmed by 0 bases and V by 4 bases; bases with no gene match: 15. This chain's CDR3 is CASSPSLTGRFMNTEAFF. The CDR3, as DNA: TGCGCCAGCAGCCCCTCGTTGACAGGGCGGTTCATGAACACTGAAGCTTTCTTT.

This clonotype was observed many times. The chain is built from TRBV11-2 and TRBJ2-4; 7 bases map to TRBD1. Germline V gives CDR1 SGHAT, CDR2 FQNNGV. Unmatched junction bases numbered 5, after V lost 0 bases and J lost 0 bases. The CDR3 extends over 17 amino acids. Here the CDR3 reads CASSLDRDRLAKNIQYF. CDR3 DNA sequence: TGTGCCAGCAGCTTAGATAGGGACAGACTAGCCAAAAACATTCAGTACTTC.

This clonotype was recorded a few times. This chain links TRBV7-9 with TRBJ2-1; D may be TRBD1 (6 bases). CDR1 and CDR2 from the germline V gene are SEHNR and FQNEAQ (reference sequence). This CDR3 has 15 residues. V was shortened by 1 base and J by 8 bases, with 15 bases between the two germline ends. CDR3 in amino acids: CASSLVPSPGDEQFF. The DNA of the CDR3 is TGTGCCAGCAGCTTAGTGCCTAGCCCAGGGGATGAGCAGTTCTTC.

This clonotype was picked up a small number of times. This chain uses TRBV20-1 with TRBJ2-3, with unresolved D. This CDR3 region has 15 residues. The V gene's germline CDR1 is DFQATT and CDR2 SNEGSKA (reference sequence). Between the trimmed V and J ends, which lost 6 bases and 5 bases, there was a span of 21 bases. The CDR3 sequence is CSARRSAGRIDTQYF. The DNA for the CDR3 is TGCAGTGCCCGCCGGAGCGCCGGAAGGATAGATACGCAGTATTTT.

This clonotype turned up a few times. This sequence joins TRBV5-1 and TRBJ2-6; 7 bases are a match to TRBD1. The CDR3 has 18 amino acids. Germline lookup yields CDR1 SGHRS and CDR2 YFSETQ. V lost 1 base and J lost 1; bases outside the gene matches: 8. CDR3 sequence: CASSLTGAGLSGANVLTF. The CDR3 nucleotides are TGCGCCAGCAGCTTGACAGGGGCGGGCCTATCTGGGGCCAACGTCCTGACTTTC.

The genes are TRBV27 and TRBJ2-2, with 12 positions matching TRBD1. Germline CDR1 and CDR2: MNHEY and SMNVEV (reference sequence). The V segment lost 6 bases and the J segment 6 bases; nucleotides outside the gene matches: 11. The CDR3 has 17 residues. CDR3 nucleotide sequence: TGTGCCAGCAGGGGAAGGGGACAGGGGGCTTTGGCCGGGGAGCTGTTTTTT. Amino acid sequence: CASRGRGQGALAGELFF.

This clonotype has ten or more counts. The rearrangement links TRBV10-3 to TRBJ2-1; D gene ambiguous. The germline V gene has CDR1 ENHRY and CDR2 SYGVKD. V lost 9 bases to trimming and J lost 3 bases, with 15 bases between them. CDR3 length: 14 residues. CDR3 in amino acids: CAIGDISLYNEQFF. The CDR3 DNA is TGTGCCATTGGGGATATATCCCTCTACAATGAGCAGTTCTTC.

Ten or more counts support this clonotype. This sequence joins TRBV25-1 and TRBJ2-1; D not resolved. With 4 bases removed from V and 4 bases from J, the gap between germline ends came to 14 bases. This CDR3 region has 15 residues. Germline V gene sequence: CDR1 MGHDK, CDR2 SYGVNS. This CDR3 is CASSAAPTVYNEQFF. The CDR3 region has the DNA TGTGCCAGCAGTGCCGCGCCTACAGTTTACAATGAGCAGTTCTTC.

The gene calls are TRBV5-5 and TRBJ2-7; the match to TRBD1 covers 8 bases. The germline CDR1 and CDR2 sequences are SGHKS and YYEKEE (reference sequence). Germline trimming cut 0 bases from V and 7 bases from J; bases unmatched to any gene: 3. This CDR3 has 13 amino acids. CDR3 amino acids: CASSLAGGREQYF. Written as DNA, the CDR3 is TGTGCCAGCAGCTTGGCAGGGGGCAGGGAGCAGTACTTC.

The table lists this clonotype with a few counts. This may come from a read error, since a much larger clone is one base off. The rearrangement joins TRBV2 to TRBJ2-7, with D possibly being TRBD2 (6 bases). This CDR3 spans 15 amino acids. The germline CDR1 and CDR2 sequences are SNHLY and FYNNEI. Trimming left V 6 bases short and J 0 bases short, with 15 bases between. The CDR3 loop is CASRRDEPSSYEQYF. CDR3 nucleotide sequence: TGTGCCAGCAGGCGGGACGAACCTAGCTCCTACGAGCAGTACTTC.

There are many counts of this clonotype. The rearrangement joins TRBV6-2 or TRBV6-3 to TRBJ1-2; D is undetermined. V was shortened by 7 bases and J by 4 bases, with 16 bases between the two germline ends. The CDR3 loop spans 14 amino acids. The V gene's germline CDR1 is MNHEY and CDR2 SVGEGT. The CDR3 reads CASTNPGPGYGYTF. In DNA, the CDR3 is TGTGCCAGCACAAACCCCGGGCCGGGCTATGGCTACACCTTC.

The CDR3 region is CASSGSDSANYGYTF. The CDR3 DNA follows: TGCGCCAGCAGCGGATCGGACAGTGCTAACTATGGCTACACCTTC. This chain uses TRBV5-1 with TRBJ1-2; a possible D gene is TRBD1 (6 bases). This CDR3 has 15 amino acids. Between the trimmed V and J ends, which lost 4 bases and 0 bases, there was a span of 13 bases. Germline CDR1 SGHRS, CDR2 YFSETQ.

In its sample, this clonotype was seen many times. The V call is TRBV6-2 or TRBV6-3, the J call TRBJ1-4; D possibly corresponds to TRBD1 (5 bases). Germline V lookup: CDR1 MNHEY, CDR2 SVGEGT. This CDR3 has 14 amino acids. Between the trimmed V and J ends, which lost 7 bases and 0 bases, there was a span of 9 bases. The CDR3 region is CASTGTATNEKLFF. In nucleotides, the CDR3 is TGTGCCAGCACTGGGACGGCAACTAATGAAAAACTGTTTTTT.

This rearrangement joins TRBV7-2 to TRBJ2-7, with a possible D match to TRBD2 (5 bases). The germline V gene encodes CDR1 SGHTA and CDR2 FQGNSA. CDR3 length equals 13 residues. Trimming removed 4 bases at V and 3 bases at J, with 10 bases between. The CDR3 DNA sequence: TGTGCCAGCAGCTCCCAACTAGGCTACGAGCAGTACTTC. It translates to CASSSQLGYEQYF.

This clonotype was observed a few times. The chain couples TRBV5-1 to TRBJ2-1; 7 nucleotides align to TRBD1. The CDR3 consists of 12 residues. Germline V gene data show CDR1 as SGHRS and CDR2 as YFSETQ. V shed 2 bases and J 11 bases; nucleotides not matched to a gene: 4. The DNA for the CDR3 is TGCGCCAGCAGCTTCCCAGGGGGAAAGCAGTTCTTC. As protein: CASSFPGGKQFF.

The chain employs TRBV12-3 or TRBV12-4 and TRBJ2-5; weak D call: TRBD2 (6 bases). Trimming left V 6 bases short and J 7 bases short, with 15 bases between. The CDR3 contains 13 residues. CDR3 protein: CASSSLAPGTQYF. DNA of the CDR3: TGTGCCAGCAGCTCACTAGCCCCTGGGACCCAGTACTTC.

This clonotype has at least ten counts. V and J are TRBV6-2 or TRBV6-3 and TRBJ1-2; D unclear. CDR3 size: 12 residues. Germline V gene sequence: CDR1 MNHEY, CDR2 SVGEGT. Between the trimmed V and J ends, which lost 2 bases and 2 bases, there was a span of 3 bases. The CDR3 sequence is CASSYTNYGYTF. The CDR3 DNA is TGTGCCAGCAGTTACACCAACTATGGCTACACCTTC.

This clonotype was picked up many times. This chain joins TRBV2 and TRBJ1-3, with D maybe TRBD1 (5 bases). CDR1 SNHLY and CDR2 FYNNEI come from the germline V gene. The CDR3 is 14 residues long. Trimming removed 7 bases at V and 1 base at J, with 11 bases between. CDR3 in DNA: TGTGCCAGCACCAGGACAATATCTGGAAACACCATATATTTT. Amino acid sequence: CASTRTISGNTIYF.

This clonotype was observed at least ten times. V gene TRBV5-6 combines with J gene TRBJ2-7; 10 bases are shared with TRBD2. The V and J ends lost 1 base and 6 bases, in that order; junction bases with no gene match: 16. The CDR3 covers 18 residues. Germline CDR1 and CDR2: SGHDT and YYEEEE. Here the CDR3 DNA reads TGTGCCAGCAGCTTGCGCGCTAGCGGGAGATCCGGTAGAACCGAGCAGTACTTC. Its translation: CASSLRASGRSGRTEQYF.